Shown below are 23 T cell receptor beta chains from a single sample sequenced in a study of T cells after yellow fever vaccination. TCRdb used MiXCR to reprocess the 5' RACE reads, holding one entry per CDR3 protein. Of hundreds of thousands of distinct CDR3 sequences listed, approximately 13% are singletons. The source material was PBMCs, sampled on the day of the yellow fever booster vaccination. These receptors were obtained from a man aged 25-45 years who received the YFV17D yellow fever vaccine.

This clonotype showed up just a few times. The chain couples TRBV20-1 to TRBJ2-2, with D possibly matching TRBD1 (5 bases). The CDR3 consists of 11 residues. V was clipped by 7 bases and J by 6 bases, with 9 bases between them. The germline V gene has CDR1 DFQATT and CDR2 SNEGSKA (reference sequence). The CDR3: CSVKGAGELFF. For the CDR3, the DNA is TGCAGTGTCAAAGGGGCCGGGGAGCTGTTTTTT.

This clonotype was counted a few times. V is TRBV20-1 and J is TRBJ2-1; D is unresolved. Germline values: CDR1 DFQATT, CDR2 SNEGSKA (reference sequence). The V end was cut by 4 bases, the J end by 0 bases, with 13 bases between. This CDR3 spans 15 amino acids. Written as DNA, the CDR3 is TGCAGTGCTAAGAGATGGCCGAGCTCCTACAATGAGCAGTTCTTC. Translated: CSAKRWPSSYNEQFF.

The rearrangement joins TRBV1 to TRBJ2-7; the D call TRBD1 from the table was never checked on the DNA. TRBV1 constitutes a pseudogene. This CDR3 spans 15 amino acids. Here the CDR3 reads CTSSQEMVTDYEQYF. CDR3 nucleotide sequence: TGCACCAGCAGCCAAGAGATGGTGACAGACTACGAGCAGTACTTC.

Notes on this clonotype: At one of its ends the junction is not consistent with the germline gene, which may arise from a read error. This chain connects TRBV5-4 to TRBJ2-1, with 15 nucleotides matching TRBD2. The CDR3 loop spans 15 amino acids. Per the germline V gene, CDR1 is SGHNT and CDR2 is YYREEE (reference sequence). Here the CDR3 reads CASSLALGLAGGPLF. The CDR3 bases are TGTGCCAGCAGCTTGGCCCTTGGACTAGCGGGGGGGCCCCTTTTC.

There are a few counts of this clonotype. The chain carries TRBV29-1 and TRBJ2-3, with D unclear. The CDR3 loop spans 13 amino acids. Trimming removed 3 bases at V and 6 bases at J, with 13 bases between. In germline, CDR1 is SQVTM, CDR2 ANQGSEA. The CDR3 DNA reads TGCAGCGTTGACTCGCGTGGAGACGATACGCAGTATTTT. It yields the protein CSVDSRGDDTQYF.

The rearrangement joins TRBV28 to TRBJ2-1; 13 nucleotides line up with TRBD2. Germline V CDR1 and CDR2: MDHEN, SYDVKM. V shed 4 bases and J 5 bases; nucleotides not matched to a gene: 11. The CDR3 runs 18 residues. The CDR3 nucleotides are TGTGCCAGCAGTTCCACCCGCCTGGGACTAGCGGGGAACAATGAGCAGTTCTTC. Translating it yields CASSSTRLGLAGNNEQFF.

In this sample, this clonotype turned up a few times. The chain joins TRBV5-1 to TRBJ1-6; D not certain. Trimming removed 0 bases from V and 6 bases from J, with 7 bases in between. The CDR3 extends over 14 amino acids. Germline lookup yields CDR1 SGHRS and CDR2 YFSETQ. The CDR3, as DNA: TGCGCCAGCAGCTTGGACAGCGTTAATTCACCCCTCCACTTT. This sequence encodes CASSLDSVNSPLHF.

This sequence joins TRBV7-2 and TRBJ2-1, with D perhaps matching TRBD2 (5 bases). With 2 bases removed from V and 7 bases from J, the gap between germline ends came to 9 bases. Germline-derived CDR1 and CDR2 are SGHTA and FQGNSA. This CDR3 comprises 13 residues. The DNA of the CDR3 is TGTGCCAGCAGCTTACGACGGGATAATGAGCAGTTCTTC. This encodes CASSLRRDNEQFF. The whole variable domain, filled in from reference TRBV7-2 and TRBJ2-1, reads GAGVSQSPSNKVTEKGKDVELRCDPISGHTALYWYRQSLGQGLEFLIYFQGNSAPDKSGLPSDRFSAERTGGSVSTLTIQRTQQEDSAVYLCASSLRRDNEQFFGPGTRLTVL.

This clonotype has a handful of counts. The chain combines TRBV20-1 with TRBJ2-7, with 14 bases matching TRBD2. V shed 6 bases and J 1 base; nucleotides not matched to a gene: 5. There are 15 residues in the CDR3. The germline V gene has CDR1 DFQATT and CDR2 SNEGSKA (reference sequence). CDR3 amino acids: CSATGTSGSSYEQYF. CDR3 sequence (DNA): TGCAGTGCGACCGGGACTAGCGGGAGTTCCTACGAGCAGTACTTC.

The gene calls are TRBV7-2 and TRBJ2-5; TRBD2 aligns across 8 bases. Germline assignment: CDR1 SGHTA and CDR2 FQGNSA. This CDR3 is built from 15 residues. V shed 1 base, J shed 5 bases, and the junction held 6 bases outside the gene matches. Here the CDR3 reads CASSLDFGGRETQYF. CDR3 nucleotide sequence: TGTGCCAGCAGCTTAGATTTTGGCGGGAGGGAGACCCAGTACTTC.

The chain has TRBV10-3 and TRBJ2-1; TRBD2 agrees at 8 bases. Germline CDR1 is ENHRY and CDR2 is SYGVKD. This CDR3 spans 16 amino acids. J gave up 5 bases and V 2 bases, and 8 bases lay outside the gene matches. CDR3 sequence (DNA): TGTGCCATCAGTGAGCCCGGGACTAGTTTTCACAATGAGCAGTTCTTC. It yields the protein CAISEPGTSFHNEQFF.

This clonotype has a handful of counts. The chain combines TRBV28 with TRBJ2-2; 13 bases fit TRBD2. V shed 5 bases, J shed 7 bases, and the junction held 7 bases outside the gene matches. Germline loops: CDR1 MDHEN, CDR2 SYDVKM. The CDR3 extends over 16 amino acids. As DNA, the CDR3 is TGTGCCAGCAGTCTTGCTGGGACTAGCGGGGTCGGGGAGCTGTTTTTT. This translates into CASSLAGTSGVGELFF.

This rearrangement joins TRBV7-9 to TRBJ2-5, with D possibly being TRBD1 (5 bases). This CDR3 comprises 16 residues. The germline gives CDR1 SEHNR, CDR2 FQNEAQ (reference sequence). V was cut by 2 bases and J by 5 bases, with 18 bases left in between. The CDR3 spells CASSLYQTVNFETQYF. In nucleotides, the CDR3 is TGTGCCAGCAGCTTATACCAGACAGTCAACTTCGAGACCCAGTACTTC.

The table lists this clonotype with many counts. At one end the junction does not follow the germline gene, possibly because of a read error. The J gene is TRBJ2-5, the V gene TRBV7-7; 11 nucleotides match TRBD2. This CDR3 is built from 14 residues. Looked up from germline, CDR1 is SSHAT and CDR2 is FNYEAQ (reference sequence). CDR3 sequence reads: CASSLLAGEETQYF. The CDR3 nucleotides are TGTGCTAGCAGCTTACTAGCGGGAGAGGAGACCCAGTACTTC.

This clonotype has just a few counts. The rearrangement uses TRBV3-1 and TRBJ2-5, with D uncertain. Trimming shortened V by 0 bases and J by 2 bases, and 7 bases separated the two germline ends. Looked up from germline, CDR1 is LGHDT and CDR2 is YNNKEL (reference sequence). The CDR3 is 14 residues long. CDR3 residues: CASSQDPKQETQYF. The CDR3 bases are TGTGCCAGCAGCCAAGACCCAAAGCAAGAGACCCAGTACTTC.

This clonotype was counted ten times or more. The chain employs TRBV7-2 and TRBJ2-7, with 8 nucleotides matching TRBD2. The V and J ends lost 3 bases and 0 bases, in that order; junction bases with no gene match: 4. The germline CDR1 and CDR2 sequences are SGHTA and FQGNSA. The CDR3 runs to 15 residues. In DNA form, the CDR3 reads TGTGCCAGCAGCTTTACTAGCGGACCCTCCTACGAGCAGTACTTC. It specifies CASSFTSGPSYEQYF.

The chain is built from TRBV20-1 and TRBJ2-3, with D perhaps TRBD1 (6 bases). Per germline, CDR1 DFQATT and CDR2 SNEGSKA (reference sequence). The CDR3 is 15 residues long. V lost 2 bases and J lost 2, with 14 bases in between. DNA of the CDR3: TGCAGTGCTAGAAGGGACACCTACCCCACAGATACGCAGTATTTT. Translation: CSARRDTYPTDTQYF.

The sample holds a few counts of this clonotype. The V gene is TRBV20-1, the J gene TRBJ2-7; a weak D match, TRBD1 (7 bases). CDR3 length: 17 amino acids. From germline, CDR1 is DFQATT and CDR2 SNEGSKA (reference sequence). V shed 2 bases and J shed 3 bases, with 23 bases lying between them. The chain's CDR3 is CSARSDRVGGGSYEQYF. CDR3 bases: TGCAGTGCTAGATCCGACAGGGTTGGGGGAGGTAGCTACGAGCAGTACTTC.

This CDR3 is CSAVTEANYEQYF. The CDR3 coding sequence is TGCAGTGCCGTGACGGAGGCCAACTACGAGCAGTACTTC. V is TRBV20-1 and J is TRBJ2-7; the D gene is possibly TRBD2 (5 bases). This CDR3 region has 13 residues. V was shortened by 6 bases and J by 3 bases, with 15 bases between the two germline ends. The V gene's germline CDR1 is DFQATT and CDR2 SNEGSKA (reference sequence).

The chain uses TRBV11-2 and TRBJ2-3; 9 bases match TRBD2. Germline CDR1 is SGHAT and CDR2 is FQNNGV. The CDR3 length is 19 residues. The V gene end was trimmed by 3 bases and the J gene end by 0 bases; junction bases not matched to a gene: 13. The CDR3 sequence: CASSFLPSGMFTSTDTQYF. The CDR3 coding sequence is TGTGCCAGCAGCTTCCTGCCTAGCGGGATGTTTACTAGCACAGATACGCAGTATTTT.

This clonotype showed up just a few times. The chain uses TRBV10-3 and TRBJ2-1; 9 nucleotides match TRBD2. The germline V gene encodes CDR1 ENHRY and CDR2 SYGVKD. The CDR3 covers 19 residues. The V and J ends lost 7 bases and 6 bases, in that order; junction bases with no gene match: 22. The CDR3 reads CAITSDLASGNRRFNEQFF. For the CDR3, the DNA is TGTGCCATCACATCCGACCTGGCTAGCGGGAACAGGAGGTTCAATGAGCAGTTCTTC.

The chain combines TRBV5-1 with TRBJ2-7; D possibly corresponds to TRBD2 (6 bases). The V and J ends lost 2 bases and 2 bases respectively, with 14 bases between them. The CDR3 runs 15 residues. Germline-derived CDR1 and CDR2 are SGHRS and YFSETQ. CDR3 region: CASSLGTGLAYEQYF. CDR3 coding DNA: TGCGCCAGCAGCTTAGGTACGGGACTGGCCTACGAGCAGTACTTC.

The rearrangement joins TRBV27 to TRBJ1-5; D is uncertain. The length of the CDR3 is 14 residues. V was pared by 1 base and J by 1 base, with 5 bases between. The V gene's germline CDR1 is MNHEY and CDR2 SMNVEV (reference sequence). CDR3 in DNA: TGTGCCAGCAGTTTATTAGGCAGCAATCAGCCCCAGCATTTT. Protein sequence: CASSLLGSNQPQHF.